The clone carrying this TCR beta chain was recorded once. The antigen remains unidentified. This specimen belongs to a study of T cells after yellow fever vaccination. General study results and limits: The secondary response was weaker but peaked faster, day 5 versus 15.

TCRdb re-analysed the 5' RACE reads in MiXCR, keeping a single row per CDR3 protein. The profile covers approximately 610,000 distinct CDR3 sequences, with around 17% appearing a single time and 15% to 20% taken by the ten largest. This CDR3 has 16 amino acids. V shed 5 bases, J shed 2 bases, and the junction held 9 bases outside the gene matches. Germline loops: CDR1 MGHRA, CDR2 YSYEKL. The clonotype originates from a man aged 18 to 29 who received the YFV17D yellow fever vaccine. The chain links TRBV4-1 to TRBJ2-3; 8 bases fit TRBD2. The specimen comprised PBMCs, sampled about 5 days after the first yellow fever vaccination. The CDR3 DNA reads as TGCGCCAGCAGCTCCCGACCCGGGGGGGCCACAGATACGCAGTATTTT. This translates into CASSSRPGGATDTQYF.